Listed below are T cell receptor beta chains from one sample, sequenced in a study of blood T cell repertoires in COVID-19. Sequenced by immunoSEQ multiplex PCR; TCRdb stores in-frame clones only, minus some. The repertoire holds 65,000 to 85,000 clones, 78% seen once, with about 15% in the top ten. Sequenced: peripheral blood. These receptors all come from a human donor in a cohort sampled during active COVID-19. Each CDR3 is given with its conserved first and last residue. D genes are given only for firm matches. Some rows have no size entry. The others give once, few or many, or a class for an expanded clone.

J: TRBJ1-5
size: .
D: .
V: TRBV6-5
DNA: TGTGCCAGTGGGTCGGGGTATAATCAGCCCCAGCATTTT
CDR3: CASGSGYNQPQHF

J: TRBJ2-5
size: few
D: .
V: TRBV11-2
DNA: TGTGCCAGCAGCCCGCTCGGCAGGTCAGAGACCCAGTACTTC
CDR3: CASSPLGRSETQYF

J: TRBJ1-5
size: .
D: TRBD1
V: TRBV24-1
DNA: TGTGCCACCAGTGATTCAACAGGGGGAAATCAGCCCCAGCATTTT
CDR3: CATSDSTGGNQPQHF

J: TRBJ1-2
size: many
D: .
V: TRBV5-1
DNA: TGCGCCAGCAGCTCCGATCTCCCTGACAGCCTCCTCTTCTATGGCTACACCTTC
CDR3: CASSSDLPDSLLFYGYTF

J: TRBJ1-5
size: once
D: .
V: TRBV6-1
DNA: TGTGCCAGCAGTGATTTAGCTGGGGCGGCCGGGTCCCAACATTTT
CDR3: CASSDLAGAAGSQHF

J: TRBJ1-4
size: once
D: TRBD1
V: TRBV11-2
DNA: TGTGCCAGCAGCTTCGGACAGGGCCTTAATGAAAAACTGTTTTTT
CDR3: CASSFGQGLNEKLFF

J: TRBJ1-6
size: few
D: .
V: TRBV5-1
DNA: TGCGCCAGCCGGCAGGGGAGCTCCTATAATTCACCCCTCCACTTT
CDR3: CASRQGSSYNSPLHF

J: TRBJ2-3
size: few
D: TRBD2
V: TRBV7-3
DNA: TGTGCCAGCAGCCCCGGGACTAGCGGATCCACAGATACGCAGTATTTT
CDR3: CASSPGTSGSTDTQYF

J: TRBJ2-3
size: .
D: TRBD1
V: TRBV24-1
DNA: TGTGCCGCCGCAGGGGGCGGGACAGATACGCAGTATTTT
CDR3: CAAAGGGTDTQYF

J: TRBJ2-5
size: .
D: TRBD2
V: TRBV27
DNA: TGTGCCAGCAGGGTCGCGGGGGGGGAGACCCAGTACTTC
CDR3: CASRVAGGETQYF

J: TRBJ2-6
size: .
D: .
V: TRBV11-2
DNA: TGTGCCAGCAGCTTGTACAGCTCTGGGGCCAACGTCCTGACTTTC
CDR3: CASSLYSSGANVLTF

J: TRBJ1-1
size: .
D: TRBD1
V: TRBV7-8
DNA: TGTGCCAGCAGCTTAGCCCACCCGACAGGGTCTTCTGAAGCTTTCTTT
CDR3: CASSLAHPTGSSEAFF

J: TRBJ1-2
size: .
D: .
V: TRBV7-3
DNA: TGTGCCAGCAGCTTAGGAGCTAACTATGGCTACACCTTC
CDR3: CASSLGANYGYTF

J: TRBJ2-1
size: .
D: TRBD2
V: TRBV28
DNA: TGTGCCAGCACCGCTGCGGGGATCGAGCGGGGGAATGAGCAGTTCTTC
CDR3: CASTAAGIERGNEQFF

J: TRBJ1-2
size: many
D: .
V: TRBV18
DNA: TGTGCCAGCTCACCGTATCGGGACACCTACTATGGCTACACCTTC
CDR3: CASSPYRDTYYGYTF

J: TRBJ2-1
size: .
D: .
V: TRBV7-3
DNA: TGTGCCAGCAGCGCAACCTCCGGGACTCCAGAGCAGTTCTTC
CDR3: CASSATSGTPEQFF

J: TRBJ2-1
size: .
D: .
V: TRBV1
DNA: TGCACCAGCAGCCAAGATCGGGGGGGCCTCTACAATGAGCAGTTCTTC
CDR3: CTSSQDRGGLYNEQFF

J: TRBJ2-7
size: .
D: TRBD1
V: TRBV28
DNA: TGTGCCAGCAGTTTGTTCGCAGACAGGGGGCGATACGAGCAGTACTTC
CDR3: CASSLFADRGRYEQYF

J: TRBJ2-5
size: .
D: TRBD2
V: TRBV24-1
DNA: TGTGCCACCAGTGACATGACTAGCGCCCAAGAGACCCAGTACTTC
CDR3: CATSDMTSAQETQYF

J: TRBJ2-2
size: few
D: TRBD2
V: TRBV7-6
DNA: TGTGCCAGCAGCCCTTTAGCGGGAGTCAACACCGGGGAGCTGTTTTTT
CDR3: CASSPLAGVNTGELFF

J: TRBJ2-3
size: .
D: TRBD1
V: TRBV28
DNA: TGTGCCAGCGGCGGGACAGGTGACACAGATACGCAGTATTTT
CDR3: CASGGTGDTDTQYF

J: TRBJ1-2
size: .
D: TRBD1
V: TRBV9
DNA: TGTGCCAGCAGTGGACAGGGGGGAAGTAACTATGGCTACACCTTC
CDR3: CASSGQGGSNYGYTF

J: TRBJ1-6
size: many
D: .
V: TRBV7-9
DNA: TGTGCCAGCAGCTTAGTTGGAGAGGGCAAGGGTAATTCACCCCTCCACTTT
CDR3: CASSLVGEGKGNSPLHF

J: TRBJ2-2
size: few
D: TRBD2
V: TRBV6-5
DNA: TGTGCCAGCAGTCAGGGACTAGCGGGAGCCGGGGAGCTGTTTTTT
CDR3: CASSQGLAGAGELFF

J: TRBJ1-2
size: .
D: .
V: TRBV7-2
DNA: TGTGCCAGCAGCTTAGAGAGCAGCGGTATCTATGGCTACACCTTC
CDR3: CASSLESSGIYGYTF

J: TRBJ2-2
size: .
D: .
V: TRBV9
DNA: TGTGCCAGCAGCGTCCTACCAGGGGCCGGGGAGCTGTTTTTT
CDR3: CASSVLPGAGELFF